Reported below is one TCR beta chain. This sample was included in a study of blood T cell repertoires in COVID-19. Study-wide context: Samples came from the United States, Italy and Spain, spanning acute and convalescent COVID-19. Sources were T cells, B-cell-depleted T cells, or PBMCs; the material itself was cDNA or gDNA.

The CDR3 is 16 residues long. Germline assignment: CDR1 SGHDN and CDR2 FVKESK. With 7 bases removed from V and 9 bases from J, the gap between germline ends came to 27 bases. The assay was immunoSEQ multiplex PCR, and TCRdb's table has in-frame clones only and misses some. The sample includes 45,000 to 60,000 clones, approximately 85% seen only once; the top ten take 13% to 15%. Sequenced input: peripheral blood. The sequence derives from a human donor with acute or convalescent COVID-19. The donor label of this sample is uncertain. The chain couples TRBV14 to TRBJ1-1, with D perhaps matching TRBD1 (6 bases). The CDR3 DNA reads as TGTGCCAGCATCAAGAGGGGTTTGGACAGCCTCCTAAAAGCTTTCTTT. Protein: CASIKRGLDSLLKAFF.